This TCR beta chain stems from a study of long-term antiretroviral therapy in people with HIV. Regarding the study as a whole: No data were available on ART adherence, viral resistance or therapy changes. Controls exceeded HIV repertoires in CDR3 length range.

Version v3.0 of the immunoSEQ assay ran at survey level. Assay used: immunoSEQ multiplex PCR; TCRdb lists only in-frame clones, some missing. The sample lists tens of thousands of clones, around three quarters occurring once. Notes on this clone: What it binds is not known.

In each sample, about 0.95-11 million cryopreserved PBMC were present before DNA extraction. Germline values: CDR1 MNHNY, CDR2 SVGAGI (reference sequence). V lost 6 bases, J lost 2 bases, and 3 bases stayed unmatched. CDR3 length: 14 residues. The sample here was unsorted PBMCs, taken 2.9 years after starting antiretroviral therapy. The chain is built from TRBV6-6 and TRBJ2-3, with TRBD1 identical over 9 bases. The sequence came from a woman in her 30s with HIV. CDR3 sequence reads: CASRGTGFTDTQYF. The CDR3 DNA reads TGTGCCAGCAGAGGGACAGGGTTCACAGATACGCAGTATTTT.